This is a list of T cell receptor beta chains from one sample in a study of identical twins. MiXCR, run by TCRdb on the 5' RACE reads, gives a single entry per CDR3 protein. Here the sample spans about 260,000 distinct CDR3 sequences, 5.5% to 7% being singletons. The same data also contributed to another study, on yellow fever vaccine responses in identical twins.

What was sequenced was memory (CD45RO+) T cells sorted from blood. All receptors come from a woman under 30 in good health. Each CDR3 is given with its conserved first and last residue.

j_call cdr3_length v_call cdr3_aa
TRBJ2-1 15 TRBV10-1 CASRPDRERYNEQFF
TRBJ1-4 12 TRBV6-5 CASSSIGEKLFF
TRBJ1-4 16 TRBV6-1 CASSRGTVATNEKLFF
TRBJ2-1 15 TRBV5-1 CASMVGGISYNEQFF
TRBJ2-5 12 TRBV5-1 CASSLAQGAQYF
TRBJ1-1 14 TRBV12-3/TRBV12-4 CASITGGRGTEAFF
TRBJ1-4 14 TRBV3-1 CASSQGGTNEKLFF
TRBJ2-5 13 TRBV15 CATSVLPSETQYF
TRBJ2-1 15 TRBV15 CATSRERGDYNEQFF
TRBJ1-6 14 TRBV4-1 CASSQDPGKSPLHF
TRBJ2-7 13 TRBV12-3/TRBV12-4 CASSLALAGEQYF
TRBJ2-5 16 TRBV4-1 CASSQDRGPRKETQYF
TRBJ1-2 14 TRBV3-1 CASSPPTGAHGYTF
TRBJ2-1 14 TRBV27 CASSLTSGNYEQFF
TRBJ2-7 15 TRBV23-1 CASSHLRTGSYEQYF
TRBJ2-5 10 TRBV27 CASGKATQYF
TRBJ2-1 16 TRBV20-1 CCARDSRRESYNEQFF
TRBJ1-4 16 TRBV14 CASSARVRDIREKLFF
TRBJ2-1 15 TRBV7-8 CASSLVAGDYNEQFF
TRBJ2-1 15 TRBV5-1 CASSLEGLAYNEQFF
TRBJ1-5 12 TRBV20-1 CSAREGLQPQHF
TRBJ2-1 13 TRBV6-1 CAGSKPSYNEQFF
TRBJ1-6 13 TRBV7-6 CASSSDSNSPLHF
TRBJ1-1 14 TRBV5-1 CASSKTGGNTEAFF
TRBJ2-3 16 TRBV7-9 CASSLASGAFTDTQYF
TRBJ2-2 18 TRBV7-3 CASSLRGPLAGGAGELFF
TRBJ1-5 16 TRBV6-1 CASSPTGATDNQPQHF
TRBJ2-1 16 TRBV5-6 CASSNRGGGSYNEQFF
TRBJ1-5 16 TRBV6-1 CASSPHRGQKGQPQHF
TRBJ2-5 15 TRBV12-3/TRBV12-4 CASTAGEIGKETQYF